The 3 T cell receptor beta chains below were found in one sample sequenced in a study of T cells after yellow fever vaccination. MiXCR, run by TCRdb on the 5' RACE reads, gives a single entry per CDR3 protein. The data contain 450,000 to 550,000 distinct CDR3 sequences, 21% of them singletons. The source was PBMCs, collected approximately 22 days after the first yellow fever vaccination. Source of these receptors: a man between 18 and 35 years old who received the YFV17D yellow fever vaccine.

In its sample, this clonotype was seen a few times. The rearrangement uses TRBV27 and TRBJ1-1, with D uncertain. Trimming stripped 4 bases from V and 1 base from J, with 19 bases between. This CDR3 region has 17 residues. The germline gives CDR1 MNHEY, CDR2 SMNVEV (reference sequence). The CDR3 region is CASSSGRPRVGNTEAFF. CDR3 coding DNA: TGTGCCAGCAGTTCGGGGAGGCCCCGCGTTGGGAACACTGAAGCTTTCTTT.

The V and J genes are TRBV27 and TRBJ1-4; 7 bases are a match to TRBD1. The germline V gene has CDR1 MNHEY and CDR2 SMNVEV (reference sequence). V shed 3 bases, J shed 7 bases, and the junction held 8 bases outside the gene matches. This CDR3 contains 15 residues. The CDR3 DNA follows: TGTGCCAGCAGTTTTTGGGCAGGGGGTGGTGAAAAACTGTTTTTT. Its protein is CASSFWAGGGEKLFF.

The chain has TRBV6-1 and TRBJ2-1; 10 bases fit TRBD2. The CDR3 consists of 16 residues. Germline loops: CDR1 MNHNS, CDR2 SASEGT. V trimming: 2 bases; J trimming: 9 bases; junction bases outside the gene matches: 10. The CDR3 is CASSERLAGAKTEQFF. DNA of the CDR3: TGTGCCAGCAGTGAAAGGCTAGCGGGGGCTAAGACTGAGCAGTTCTTC.